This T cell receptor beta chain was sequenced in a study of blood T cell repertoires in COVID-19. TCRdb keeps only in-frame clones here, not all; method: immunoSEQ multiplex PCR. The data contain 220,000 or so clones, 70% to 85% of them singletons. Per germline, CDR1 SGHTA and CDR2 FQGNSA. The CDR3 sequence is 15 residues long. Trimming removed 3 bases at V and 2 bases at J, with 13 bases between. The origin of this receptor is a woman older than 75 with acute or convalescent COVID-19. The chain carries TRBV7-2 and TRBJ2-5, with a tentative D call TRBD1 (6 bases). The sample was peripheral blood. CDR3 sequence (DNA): TGTGCCAGCAGCTTCGGACAGTCGCTACAAGAGACCCAGTACTTC. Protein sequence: CASSFGQSLQETQYF. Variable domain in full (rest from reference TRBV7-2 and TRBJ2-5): GAGVSQSPSNKVTEKGKDVELRCDPISGHTALYWYRQSLGQGLEFLIYFQGNSAPDKSGLPSDRFSAERTGGSVSTLTIQRTQQEDSAVYLCASSFGQSLQETQYFGPGTRLLVL.